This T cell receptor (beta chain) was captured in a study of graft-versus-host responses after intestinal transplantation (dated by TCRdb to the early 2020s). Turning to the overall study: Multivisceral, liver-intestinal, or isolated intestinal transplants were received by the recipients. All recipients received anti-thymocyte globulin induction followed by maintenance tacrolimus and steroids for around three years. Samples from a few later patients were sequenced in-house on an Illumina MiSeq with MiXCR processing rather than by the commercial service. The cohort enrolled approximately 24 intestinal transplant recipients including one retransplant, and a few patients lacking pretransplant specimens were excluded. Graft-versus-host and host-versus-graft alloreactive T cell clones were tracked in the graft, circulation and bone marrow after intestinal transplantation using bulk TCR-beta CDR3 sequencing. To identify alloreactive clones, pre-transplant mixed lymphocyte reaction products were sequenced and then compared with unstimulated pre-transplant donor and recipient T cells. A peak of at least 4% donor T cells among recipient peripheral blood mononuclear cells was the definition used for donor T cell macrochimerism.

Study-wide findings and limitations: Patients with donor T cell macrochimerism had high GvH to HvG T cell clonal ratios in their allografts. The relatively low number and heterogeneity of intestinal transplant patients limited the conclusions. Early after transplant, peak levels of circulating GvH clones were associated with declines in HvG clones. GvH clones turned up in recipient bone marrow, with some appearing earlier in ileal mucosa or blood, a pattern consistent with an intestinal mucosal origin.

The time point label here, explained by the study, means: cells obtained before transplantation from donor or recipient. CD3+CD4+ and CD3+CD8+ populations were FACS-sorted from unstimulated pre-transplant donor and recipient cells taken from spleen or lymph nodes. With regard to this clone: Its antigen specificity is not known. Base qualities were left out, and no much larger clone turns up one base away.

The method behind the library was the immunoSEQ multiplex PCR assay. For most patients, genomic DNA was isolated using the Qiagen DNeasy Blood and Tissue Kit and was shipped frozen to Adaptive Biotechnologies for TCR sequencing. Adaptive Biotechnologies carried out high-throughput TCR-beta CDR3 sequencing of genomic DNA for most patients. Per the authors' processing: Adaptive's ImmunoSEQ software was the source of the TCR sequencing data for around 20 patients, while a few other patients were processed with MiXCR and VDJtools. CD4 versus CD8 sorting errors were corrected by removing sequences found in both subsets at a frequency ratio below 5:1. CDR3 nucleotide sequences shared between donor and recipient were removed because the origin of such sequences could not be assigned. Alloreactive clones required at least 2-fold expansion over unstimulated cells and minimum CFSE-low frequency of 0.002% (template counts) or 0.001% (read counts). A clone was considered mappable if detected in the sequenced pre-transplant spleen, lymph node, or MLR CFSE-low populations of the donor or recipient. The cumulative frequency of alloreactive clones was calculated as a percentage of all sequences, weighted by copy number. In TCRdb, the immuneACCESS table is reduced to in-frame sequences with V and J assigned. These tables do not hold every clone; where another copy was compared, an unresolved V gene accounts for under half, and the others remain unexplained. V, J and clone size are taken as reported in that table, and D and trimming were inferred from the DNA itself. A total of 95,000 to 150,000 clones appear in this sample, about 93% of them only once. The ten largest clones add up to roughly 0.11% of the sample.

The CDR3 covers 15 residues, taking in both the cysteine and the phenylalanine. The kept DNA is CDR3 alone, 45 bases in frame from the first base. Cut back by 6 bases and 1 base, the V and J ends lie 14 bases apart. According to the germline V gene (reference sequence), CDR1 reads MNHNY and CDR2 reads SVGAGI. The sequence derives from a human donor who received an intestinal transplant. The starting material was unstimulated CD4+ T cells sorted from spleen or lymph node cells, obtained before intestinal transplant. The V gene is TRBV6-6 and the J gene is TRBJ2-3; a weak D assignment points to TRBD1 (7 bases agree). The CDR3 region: CASSRGTAGTDTQYF. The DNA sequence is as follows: TGTGCCAGCAGCCGCGGGACAGCTGGCACAGATACGCAGTATTTT.